Included here is one T cell receptor (beta chain) sequence, with context. Its antigen is still unknown. No qualities accompany the bases; no much larger clone lies one base away. TCRbeta CDR3 regions were profiled with the immunoSEQ Assay using bias-controlled multiplex PCR amplification of genomic DNA. The study's processing was this. To quantify the absolute abundance of each unique TCRbeta CDR3 region, the sequences were collapsed and filtered. Differential abundance was tested with a binomial (Fisher-equivalent) model and with a beta-binomial model adding time-dependent variance fitted from healthy donors. Clones with fewer than 5 combined templates were excluded, and clones with Benjamini-Hochberg FDR below 0.01 were called differentially abundant. Beta-binomial variance was modeled as a function of total template count across the two samples using the form v = (b*log(k)+a)^2. TCRdb limited this immuneACCESS table to in-frame rearrangements with V and J called. A share of clones is missing; checked studies link under half to unresolved V genes, and the rest is unexplained. V and J calls and clone size are given by that table; D and trimming were obtained from the DNA. This sample comprises about 86,000 clones, around 84% of them detected only once. The ten largest clones represent 3.5% to 5% of the sample.

This record comes from a study of identifying expanded T cells in peripheral blood (dated by TCRdb to between 2018 and 2020). About the study as a whole: Four technical replicates, made by sequencing separate aliquots from the same pool of genomic DNA, were compared pairwise.

Broader findings and caveats from the paper: The authors expected that biological variance in healthy repertoires might rise further over much longer intervals, such as months to years. Across all healthy-donor time intervals, the beta-binomial model significantly lowered both the number of clones called differentially abundant and the false-positive rate. For all healthy donors, the variance in clone template counts between approximately 2-week samples rose significantly as total template count increased. Between technical replicates the binomial model flagged about 1.1 differentially abundant clones, whereas over roughly 2 weeks the binomial model flagged about 15 and over four weeks 19 to 20.

During the collection period, no immune events, such as infections, were documented for the healthy donors. Healthy-donor blood repertoires served as a training cohort to calibrate time-dependent variance in a beta-binomial model of T-cell clone differential abundance. The training cohort was composed of roughly ten healthy donors, 3 female and 7 male. On average the donors were about 40 years old, and their ages spanned about 29 to 65 years. Obtained from a commercial supplier, whole blood was collected from each healthy donor at three time points set around two weeks apart. For immunosequencing, genomic DNA was extracted from unsorted whole blood. The sequence was collected from a person aged 18-70 years in good health. The sample taken for sequencing was blood.

CDR3 reads: CASSVWTGGSEAFF. The sequenced DNA: TGTGCCAGCAGCGTCTGGACAGGTGGATCTGAAGCTTTCTTT. The rearranged chain carries TRBV7-2 and TRBJ1-1; TRBD1 matches 7 bases in the middle. The junction shows trimming of 5 bases on V and 6 bases on J, and the gene matches do not reach 9 bases of it. Taken from cysteine to phenylalanine, the CDR3 has 14 residues. The read is trimmed to its CDR3 DNA, 42 bases read in frame from base 1. As encoded in the germline V gene, CDR1 is SGHTA while CDR2 is FQGNSA.